A single sample gave rise to the 31 T cell receptor beta chains below, sequenced in a study of shared clonotypes between healthy human individuals. Profiled with immunoSEQ multiplex PCR; TCRdb holds only in-frame clones, not every one. This sample has some 2,500,000 clones, with around 92% found just once. The sample comprised naive CD4+ T cells from PBMCs. Subset meaning: CD45RA+ positively selected. All receptors derive from a man younger than 35 in good health. Some clones in this sample may be carry-over from other donors' samples.

The CDR3 region is CSVERGPTNYGYTF. Written as DNA, the CDR3 is TGCAGCGTTGAAAGGGGGCCTACTAACTATGGCTACACCTTC. V and J are TRBV29-1 and TRBJ1-2; TRBD1 matches 7 bases. V lost 2 bases and J lost 0; bases outside the gene matches: 3. The CDR3 runs to 14 residues. CDR1 and CDR2 (germline): SQVTM, ANQGSEA.

The chain couples TRBV9 to TRBJ1-4; the match to TRBD1 covers 7 bases. The CDR3 consists of 16 residues. V lost 4 bases and J lost 6; bases outside the gene matches: 12. Germline CDR1 is SGDLS and CDR2 is YYNGEE. CDR3 sequence: CASSRSATGYDEKLFF. For the CDR3, the DNA is TGTGCCAGCAGCAGAAGTGCGACAGGGTATGATGAAAAACTGTTTTTT.

This chain joins TRBV15 and TRBJ2-1; D uncertain. V lost 6 bases and J lost 2, with 14 bases in between. Germline CDR1 LNHNV, CDR2 YYDKDF (reference sequence). The CDR3 runs to 15 residues. In DNA, the CDR3 is TGTGCCACCAGTTGGACGAGGCTTACCTACAATGAGCAGTTCTTC. It encodes CATSWTRLTYNEQFF.

Here the CDR3 reads CASSLGTMGETQYF. CDR3 in DNA: TGTGCCAGCAGCTTGGGGACAATGGGGGAGACCCAGTACTTC. V is TRBV5-8 and J is TRBJ2-5; D is possibly TRBD1 (5 bases). V was shortened by 0 bases and J by 5 bases, with 11 bases between the two germline ends. Germline CDR1 SGHTS, CDR2 YDEGEE. The CDR3 is 14 amino acids.

The chain has TRBV10-3 and TRBJ1-1, with TRBD1 as a possible D gene (6 bases). The germline V and J ends were trimmed by 8 bases and 1 base, with 14 bases remaining between them. Germline V gives CDR1 ENHRY, CDR2 SYGVKD. The length of the CDR3 is 14 residues. The CDR3 DNA reads as TGTGCCATCCGGGGGGCCGGGACGAACACTGAAGCTTTCTTT. It specifies CAIRGAGTNTEAFF.

This clone was observed once. The chain couples TRBV9 to TRBJ2-5; D remains ambiguous. Trimming shortened V by 4 bases and J by 5 bases, and 18 bases separated the two germline ends. The CDR3 extends over 15 amino acids. Germline CDR1 SGDLS, CDR2 YYNGEE. The CDR3 region has the DNA TGTGCCAGCAGCCCTCGGAACCGGTTTACGGAGACCCAGTACTTC. Its protein product is CASSPRNRFTETQYF.

This clone showed up just once. This chain joins TRBV5-1 and TRBJ2-3; D ambiguous. The CDR3 is 16 residues long. With 0 bases removed from V and 2 bases from J, the gap between germline ends came to 13 bases. The germline V gene has CDR1 SGHRS and CDR2 YFSETQ. The CDR3 DNA reads as TGCGCCAGCAGCTTGGGAGGACGGCTAAACACAGATACGCAGTATTTT. Amino acid sequence: CASSLGGRLNTDTQYF.

The chain is built from TRBV28 and TRBJ2-3, with D maybe TRBD1 (5 bases). Deletions cut 3 bases from V and 4 bases from J, with 17 bases between. The CDR3 has 16 amino acids. Germline-derived CDR1 and CDR2 are MDHEN and SYDVKM. CDR3 DNA: TGTGCCAGCAGTTTTTGGATATCGAGCAGGGCAGATACGCAGTATTTT. It codes for CASSFWISSRADTQYF.

The rearrangement links TRBV29-1 to TRBJ2-1; maybe TRBD1 (5 bases). Trimming removed 2 bases at V and 4 bases at J, with 18 bases between. Germline V gene data show CDR1 as SQVTM and CDR2 as ANQGSEA. CDR3 length: 16 amino acids. The CDR3 sequence: CSVEQGWFWEYNEQFF. As DNA, the CDR3 is TGCAGCGTTGAACAGGGTTGGTTTTGGGAATACAATGAGCAGTTCTTC.

This chain connects TRBV6-4 to TRBJ1-2; 10 bases match TRBD1. The CDR3 extends over 17 amino acids. The J segment lost 4 bases and the V segment lost 4 bases, leaving 12 bases of the junction unmatched. Germline V gives CDR1 MRHNA, CDR2 SNTAGT. CDR3: CASSGPSNRDRGYGYTF. CDR3 coding DNA: TGTGCCAGCAGTGGGCCCTCTAACCGGGACAGGGGCTATGGCTACACCTTC.

Details on this clone: The sample carries other DNA sequences with the same CDR3. The rearrangement joins TRBV4-2 to TRBJ2-5; TRBD1 matches 9 bases. Trimming took 4 bases from V and 2 from J; bases not matched to a gene: 2. Germline CDR1 and CDR2: LGHNA and YNFKEQ. CDR3 length: 14 amino acids. The CDR3: CASSLGQGQETQYF. In nucleotides, the CDR3 is TGTGCCAGCAGCCTTGGACAGGGGCAAGAGACCCAGTACTTC.

The chain has TRBV6-6 and TRBJ2-2; 7 bases are shared with TRBD1. Germline CDR1 is MNHNY and CDR2 is SVGAGI (reference sequence). V lost 5 bases, J lost 1 base, and 1 base stayed unmatched. The CDR3 has 14 residues. CDR3: CASSRDRNTGELFF. DNA of the CDR3: TGTGCCAGCAGTAGGGACAGGAACACCGGGGAGCTGTTTTTT.

The chain employs TRBV27 and TRBJ1-5; TRBD1 matches at 11 bases. The CDR3 has 16 amino acids. Germline CDR1 MNHEY, CDR2 SMNVEV (reference sequence). With 4 bases clipped from V and 4 bases from J, the junction kept 6 bases outside the gene matches. The CDR3 DNA reads TGTGCCAGCAGTTCAGTCGGACAGGGGGCAAATCAGCCCCAGCATTTT. It translates to CASSSVGQGANQPQHF.

This chain connects TRBV7-2 to TRBJ2-1, with D tentatively TRBD2 (5 bases). V gave up 0 bases and J gave up 2 bases, with 8 bases separating them. Looked up from germline, CDR1 is SGHTA and CDR2 is FQGNSA. The CDR3 sequence is 15 residues long. The CDR3 DNA sequence: TGTGCCAGCAGCTTAGCGGGGAGTCCCTACAATGAGCAGTTCTTC. Protein product: CASSLAGSPYNEQFF.

The rearrangement joins TRBV19 to TRBJ1-2; D is possibly TRBD1 (5 bases). Between the trimmed V and J ends, which lost 4 bases and 2 bases, there was a span of 11 bases. CDR3 length: 14 amino acids. Per the germline V gene, CDR1 is LNHDA and CDR2 is SQIVND (reference sequence). The CDR3 bases are TGTGCCAGTAGTAAATCGGGGCGGAACTATGGCTACACCTTC. It yields the protein CASSKSGRNYGYTF.

The V gene is TRBV30, the J gene TRBJ2-7; 11 nucleotides line up with TRBD2. The CDR3 is 15 residues long. V was clipped by 5 bases and J by 3 bases; unmatched bases: 9. Looked up from germline, CDR1 is GTSNPN and CDR2 is SVGIG (reference sequence). This chain's CDR3 is CAWDTTSGMYYEQYF. The CDR3 nucleotides are TGTGCCTGGGATACGACTAGCGGGATGTACTACGAGCAGTACTTC.

The chain employs TRBV2 and TRBJ1-2; maybe TRBD1 (5 bases). Trimming took off 8 bases at V and 4 bases at J, with 17 bases between the two ends. The CDR3 sequence is 14 residues long. Per germline, CDR1 SNHLY and CDR2 FYNNEI. The CDR3 DNA follows: TGTGCCAGCCGGGACGGCGGCTTGGGCTATGGCTACACCTTC. Translation: CASRDGGLGYGYTF.

Regarding this clone: The junction departs from germline at one end; a sequencing error may be responsible. This sequence joins TRBV5-1 and TRBJ2-3; tentatively, D is TRBD1 or TRBD2 (6 bases each). This CDR3 has 15 residues. Germline values: CDR1 SGHRS, CDR2 YFSETQ. The chain's CDR3 is CASRLEGRTADTQYF. CDR3 bases: TGCGCCAGCAGGTTGGAGGGTCGGACAGCAGATACGCAGTATTTT. The entire variable domain, with the rest obtained from reference TRBV5-1 and TRBJ2-3, is as follows: KAGVTQTPRYLIKTRGQQVTLSCSPISGHRSVSWYQQTPGQGLQFLFEYFSETQRNKGNFPGRFSGRQFSNSRSEMNVSTLELGDSALYLCASRLEGRTADTQYFGPGTRLTVL.

The rearrangement links TRBV5-1 to TRBJ1-1, with 7 bases that match TRBD1. CDR1 and CDR2 from the germline V gene are SGHRS and YFSETQ. The CDR3 extends over 14 amino acids. After removal of 4 bases from V and 11 bases from J, the junction contained 14 bases not matched to a gene. The CDR3 spells CASSPDRPLLEAFF. The CDR3 coding sequence is TGCGCCAGCAGCCCGGACAGGCCTCTTTTGGAGGCTTTCTTT. The variable domain in full, with the rest retrieved from reference TRBV5-1 and TRBJ1-1, is KAGVTQTPRYLIKTRGQQVTLSCSPISGHRSVSWYQQTPGQGLQFLFEYFSETQRNKGNFPGRFSGRQFSNSRSEMNVSTLELGDSALYLCASSPDRPLLEAFFGQGTRLTVV.

V gene TRBV7-6 combines with J gene TRBJ2-2, with D maybe TRBD1 (6 bases). CDR3 size: 14 residues. V was trimmed by 7 bases and J by 1 base, leaving 10 bases between them. Germline CDR1 SGHVS, CDR2 FNYEAQ. CDR3 loop: CASTAGENTGELFF. In nucleotides, the CDR3 is TGTGCCAGCACAGCAGGGGAGAACACCGGGGAGCTGTTTTTT.

The J gene is TRBJ1-5, the V gene TRBV4-1, with 9 bases aligning to TRBD1. This CDR3 is built from 17 residues. With 4 bases clipped from V and 4 bases from J, the junction kept 11 bases outside the gene matches. CDR1 is MGHRA and CDR2 is YSYEKL in the germline V gene. The CDR3 is CASSRLQGAVSNQPQHF. CDR3 in DNA: TGCGCCAGCAGCCGCCTACAGGGGGCGGTCTCTAATCAGCCCCAGCATTTT.

This clone was observed a single time. J is TRBJ2-3 and V is TRBV5-1; the D is unclear. V lost 0 bases, J lost 6 bases, and 8 bases lay in between. There are 13 residues in the CDR3. The germline V gene encodes CDR1 SGHRS and CDR2 YFSETQ. CDR3 in amino acids: CASSLGSIDTQYF. For the CDR3, the DNA is TGCGCCAGCAGCTTGGGGAGCATCGATACGCAGTATTTT.

The rearrangement links TRBV7-9 to TRBJ2-2; 7 nucleotides align to TRBD1. The CDR3 has 16 amino acids. J was trimmed by 5 bases and V by 5 bases; bases with no gene match: 11. Germline V gene sequence: CDR1 SEHNR, CDR2 FQNEAQ (reference sequence). Written as DNA, the CDR3 is TGTGCCAGCAGCCCCCTATGGACAGGTGGAACCGGGGAGCTGTTTTTT. It yields the protein CASSPLWTGGTGELFF.

The V gene is TRBV29-1, the J gene TRBJ2-5; tentatively, D is TRBD1 (6 bases). The V gene's germline CDR1 is SQVTM and CDR2 ANQGSEA. This CDR3 is built from 12 residues. Trimming took 3 bases from V and 7 from J, leaving 12 bases between them. The CDR3 sequence: CSVEGAPGTQYF. CDR3 nucleotides: TGCAGCGTTGAGGGGGCCCCGGGGACCCAGTACTTC.

The chain couples TRBV20-1 to TRBJ2-3; no clear D gene. The germline V gene encodes CDR1 DFQATT and CDR2 SNEGSKA (reference sequence). Trimming took off 5 bases at V and 4 bases at J, with 7 bases between the two ends. This CDR3 has 11 residues. The CDR3 DNA reads as TGCAGTGCTGACCACCCAGATACGCAGTATTTT. Protein: CSADHPDTQYF.

Details on this clone: Other nucleotide sequences from this sample produce the same CDR3. This chain connects TRBV5-1 to TRBJ2-5; D remains unclear. The germline gives CDR1 SGHRS, CDR2 YFSETQ. V was cut by 4 bases and J by 2 bases, with 9 bases left in between. The CDR3 has 13 amino acids. CDR3 residues: CASSLGLQETQYF. The CDR3 coding sequence is TGCGCCAGCAGCCTGGGGTTACAAGAGACCCAGTACTTC.

The V call is TRBV27, the J call TRBJ1-4, with D uncertain. Germline CDR1 reads MNHEY; CDR2 reads SMNVEV (reference sequence). The CDR3 has 15 residues. V gave up 2 bases and J gave up 8 bases, with 15 bases separating them. Here the CDR3 reads CASSLALTGREKLFF. The CDR3 nucleotides read TGTGCCAGCAGTTTAGCGTTGACGGGTCGGGAAAAACTGTTTTTT.

The chain links TRBV15 to TRBJ1-2; no firm D call. Trimming stripped 6 bases from V and 3 bases from J, with 14 bases between. The CDR3 contains 14 residues. In germline, CDR1 is LNHNV, CDR2 YYDKDF (reference sequence). CDR3 bases: TGTGCCACCAGGCCCCTTACAGTGGACTATGGCTACACCTTC. It encodes CATRPLTVDYGYTF.

The chain employs TRBV29-1 and TRBJ2-3; D is unresolved. The CDR3 is 14 residues long. CDR1 SQVTM and CDR2 ANQGSEA come from the germline V gene. V shed 2 bases and J shed 2 bases, with 11 bases lying between them. The CDR3 sequence is CSVEIFGPTDTQYF. CDR3 nucleotide sequence: TGCAGCGTTGAAATTTTCGGCCCCACAGATACGCAGTATTTT.

The V gene is TRBV5-6, the J gene TRBJ2-3; tentatively, D is TRBD2 (6 bases). Trimming stripped 3 bases from V and 7 bases from J, with 12 bases between. The CDR3 has 13 amino acids. Germline CDR1 and CDR2: SGHDT and YYEEEE. The CDR3 region is CASSSSAGYTQYF. CDR3 bases: TGTGCCAGCAGCTCATCGGCGGGATATACGCAGTATTTT.

V usage is TRBV18 and J usage is TRBJ2-5; weak D call: TRBD2 (6 bases). From germline, CDR1 is KGHSH and CDR2 LQKENI. The CDR3 runs 15 residues. The germline V and J ends were trimmed by 0 bases and 7 bases, with 15 bases remaining between them. The CDR3 nucleotides read TGTGCCAGCTCACCACCTTGGTCGGGGGTTGGGACCCAGTACTTC. Translation gives CASSPPWSGVGTQYF.